A single sample gave rise to the 29 T cell receptor beta chains below, sequenced in a study of T-cell memory formation after mild COVID-19. TCRdb called the 5' RACE reads again in MiXCR, with one record for every CDR3 protein. Of hundreds of thousands of distinct CDR3 sequences detected, more than 15% appear once; the ten largest clones hold about 20%. Source material: PBMCs or a T cell subset sorted from them (not recorded which). The receptors originated from a man younger than 35 who had mild COVID-19 (a few samples of this study predate the infection). Cell type and time point are not known.

The chain links TRBV7-9 to TRBJ2-5, with 9 bases aligning to TRBD1. This CDR3 has 15 residues. V shed 5 bases, J shed 4 bases, and the junction held 8 bases outside the gene matches. The V gene's germline CDR1 is SEHNR and CDR2 FQNEAQ (reference sequence). The DNA for the CDR3 is TGTGCCAGCAGCAGCCGGGACAGGGATGCAGAGACCCAGTACTTC. It yields the protein CASSSRDRDAETQYF. The entire variable domain, with the rest obtained from reference TRBV7-9 and TRBJ2-5, is as follows: DTGVSQNPRHKITKRGQNVTFRCDPISEHNRLYWYRQTLGQGPEFLTYFQNEAQLEKSRLLSDRFSAERPKGSFSTLEIQRTEQGDSAMYLCASSSRDRDAETQYFGPGTRLLVL.

This clonotype has a handful of counts. The genes are TRBV6-1 and TRBJ1-5, with 7 bases that match TRBD1. The V gene end was trimmed by 1 base and the J gene end by 3 bases; junction bases not matched to a gene: 3. Germline CDR1 and CDR2: MNHNS and SASEGT. The CDR3 loop spans 15 amino acids. CDR3 residues: CASSEGRGYNQPQHF. In nucleotides, the CDR3 is TGTGCCAGCAGTGAAGGCAGGGGGTACAATCAGCCCCAGCATTTT.

This clonotype was seen a handful of times. This sequence joins TRBV7-9 and TRBJ1-1; D may be TRBD1 (5 bases). V lost 2 bases to trimming and J lost 1 base, with 11 bases between them. This CDR3 is built from 15 residues. Germline loops: CDR1 SEHNR, CDR2 FQNEAQ (reference sequence). CDR3 nucleotides: TGTGCCAGCAGCTTACGCTCGAGGGGGAACACTGAAGCTTTCTTT. Protein sequence: CASSLRSRGNTEAFF.

A note on this clonotype: One end of the junction varies from germline; a read error may be responsible. The chain couples TRBV12-3 or TRBV12-4 to TRBJ2-2; D may be TRBD1 (5 bases). CDR3 length equals 11 residues. This CDR3 reads CASSLLEDIGF. CDR3 coding DNA: TGTGCCAGCAGTTTACTTGAGGACATCGGTTTT.

This clonotype was recorded many times. The J gene is TRBJ2-7, the V gene TRBV28, with D maybe TRBD1 (5 bases). This CDR3 region has 12 residues. Germline values: CDR1 MDHEN, CDR2 SYDVKM. Trimming removed 4 bases at V and 3 bases at J, with 7 bases between. CDR3 in amino acids: CASSSDSYEQYV. CDR3 in DNA: TGTGCCAGCAGTTCAGACAGCTACGAGCAGTACGTC.

Only a few counts were recorded for this clonotype. The chain is built from TRBV12-3 or TRBV12-4 and TRBJ2-3, with D perhaps assigned TRBD1 or TRBD2 (6 bases each). V shed 5 bases and J shed 5 bases, with 20 bases lying between them. The CDR3 loop spans 16 amino acids. The CDR3 spells CASSPSGGLGIDTQYF. The DNA for the CDR3 is TGTGCCAGCAGTCCAAGTGGGGGGCTCGGTATAGATACGCAGTATTTT.

The CDR3 nucleotides read TGTGCCAGCAGTAAGGACCGTTCGGATACGCAGTATTTT. Translated: CASSKDRSDTQYF. The gene calls are TRBV2 and TRBJ2-3; D is unresolved. There are 13 residues in the CDR3. The V end was cut by 5 bases, the J end by 6 bases, with 12 bases between. CDR1 is SNHLY, CDR2 FYNNEI, per germline.

V and J are TRBV4-3 and TRBJ2-3, with 7 bases matching TRBD1. Per germline, CDR1 LGHNA and CDR2 YSLEER. The CDR3 consists of 18 residues. V trimming: 4 bases; J trimming: 2 bases; junction bases outside the gene matches: 15. The CDR3 DNA reads TGCGCCAGCAGCCGGATCCGGTCGTGGCAGGGGGTCACAGATACGCAGTATTTT. The encoded protein is CASSRIRSWQGVTDTQYF.

The chain employs TRBV20-1 and TRBJ2-3; 7 nucleotides line up with TRBD2. V lost 6 bases and J lost 2; bases outside the gene matches: 8. The CDR3 is 14 amino acids. The germline V gene has CDR1 DFQATT and CDR2 SNEGSKA (reference sequence). This CDR3 reads CSAIGRDYTDTQYF. CDR3 coding DNA: TGCAGTGCAATCGGCCGGGACTACACAGATACGCAGTATTTT.

This clonotype was detected only a few times. V and J are TRBV12-3 or TRBV12-4 and TRBJ2-3; no clear D. Trimming removed 5 bases from V and 11 bases from J, with 14 bases in between. The CDR3 covers 12 residues. The CDR3, as DNA: TGTGCCAGCAGTACCTATACGAGAGAGCAGTATTTT. Amino acids: CASSTYTREQYF.

This clonotype was counted only a few times. The genes are TRBV12-3 or TRBV12-4 and TRBJ2-2; a weak D match, TRBD1 (6 bases). V shed 6 bases and J shed 4 bases, with 15 bases lying between them. The CDR3 is 15 residues long. The CDR3 DNA sequence: TGTGCCAGCAGCCAAGGGCTAGGGGGCACCGGGGAGCTGTTTTTT. Translated: CASSQGLGGTGELFF.

This chain joins TRBV29-1 and TRBJ1-2; D is perhaps TRBD1 (5 bases). Deletions cut 1 base from V and 4 bases from J, with 10 bases between. The CDR3 is 13 amino acids. Germline CDR1 SQVTM, CDR2 ANQGSEA. The CDR3 reads CSVEVREAYGYTF. DNA of the CDR3: TGCAGCGTTGAAGTCAGGGAGGCCTATGGCTACACCTTC. The full variable domain, its missing parts supplied by reference TRBV29-1 and TRBJ1-2, is SAVISQKPSRDICQRGTSLTIQCQVDSQVTMMFWYRQQPGQSLTLIATANQGSEATYESGFVIDKFPISRPNLTFSTLTVSNMSPEDSSIYLCSVEVREAYGYTFGSGTRLTVV.

This clonotype has just a few counts. J is TRBJ1-1 and V is TRBV6-5; no clear D. The CDR3 runs to 15 residues. Germline loops: CDR1 MNHEY, CDR2 SVGAGI. V was trimmed by 6 bases and J by 1 base, leaving 15 bases between them. The CDR3 loop is CASRYNRLANTEAFF. The CDR3 DNA reads TGTGCCAGCAGGTATAATCGCTTAGCGAACACTGAAGCTTTCTTT.

This clonotype was counted a few times. The chain carries TRBV7-2 and TRBJ2-7; tentative D call: TRBD1 (6 bases). Per germline, CDR1 SGHTA and CDR2 FQGNSA. Deletions cut 0 bases from V and 3 bases from J, with 9 bases between. CDR3 length equals 14 residues. The chain's CDR3 is CASSLAGAVYEQYV. Written as DNA, the CDR3 is TGTGCCAGCAGCTTAGCGGGGGCCGTCTACGAGCAGTACGTC.

In its sample, this clonotype was seen a few times. The V call is TRBV29-1, the J call TRBJ2-2; D is unresolved. Germline CDR1 and CDR2: SQVTM and ANQGSEA. The CDR3 consists of 13 residues. Trimming took 2 bases from V and 0 from J, leaving 4 bases between them. The CDR3 DNA reads TGCAGCGTTGAACAGGCGAACACCGGGGAGCTGTTTTTT. Translated: CSVEQANTGELFF.

The sample holds a few counts of this clonotype. The rearrangement uses TRBV20-1 and TRBJ2-1; D uncertain. The CDR3 consists of 10 residues. The germline V gene encodes CDR1 DFQATT and CDR2 SNEGSKA (reference sequence). The CDR3 nucleotides are TGCAGCCCTAACAGTGGGGAGCAGTTCTTC. This codes for CSPNSGEQFF.

This clonotype was recorded many times. The chain uses TRBV6-1 and TRBJ2-5; D is possibly TRBD1 (6 bases). CDR3 length equals 14 residues. Germline V gene sequence: CDR1 MNHNS, CDR2 SASEGT. Trimming cost V 2 bases and J 0 bases, with 7 bases left between them. The CDR3 spells CASSEQGYQETQYF. The CDR3 coding sequence is TGTGCCAGCAGTGAACAGGGGTACCAAGAGACCCAGTACTTC.

The chain uses TRBV5-4 and TRBJ1-4, with TRBD1 identical over 8 bases. The V segment lost 4 bases and the J segment 8 bases; nucleotides outside the gene matches: 7. This CDR3 spans 14 amino acids. The germline V gene encodes CDR1 SGHNT and CDR2 YYREEE (reference sequence). This chain's CDR3 is CASSRTGLDEKLFF. CDR3 in DNA: TGTGCCAGCAGCCGGACAGGGCTCGACGAAAAACTGTTTTTT.

The table lists this clonotype with a few counts. The genes are TRBV12-3 or TRBV12-4 and TRBJ1-1; D remains unclear. V dropped 6 bases and J dropped 5 bases, with 13 bases sitting between them. The CDR3 is 13 amino acids. The CDR3 region has the DNA TGTGCCAGCAGACCAACAGTTGGAACTGAAGCTTTCTTT. Translation gives CASRPTVGTEAFF.

This clonotype was counted between two and nine times. This chain connects TRBV29-1 to TRBJ1-1; the D is unclear. This CDR3 is 13 amino acids long. V lost 3 bases and J 0 bases, leaving 8 bases between the germline ends. Germline V CDR1 and CDR2: SQVTM, ANQGSEA. The CDR3 loop is CSVEQSMNTEAFF. The DNA of the CDR3 is TGCAGCGTTGAGCAGTCCATGAACACTGAAGCTTTCTTT.

This clonotype was counted at least ten times. V gene TRBV6-6 combines with J gene TRBJ1-4; unclear D gene. The germline CDR1 and CDR2 sequences are MNHNY and SVGAGI (reference sequence). The V gene lost 8 bases and the J gene lost 8 bases, with 12 bases spanning the gap. The CDR3 is made up of 12 amino acids. The CDR3 protein is CASGVSAEKLFF. CDR3 DNA: TGTGCCAGCGGCGTGTCAGCAGAAAAACTGTTTTTT.

This clonotype appeared a few times. J is TRBJ1-2 and V is TRBV12-3 or TRBV12-4; D is undetermined. The CDR3 consists of 13 residues. The V and J ends lost 0 bases and 7 bases respectively, with 9 bases between them. In nucleotides, the CDR3 is TGTGCCAGCAGTTTAGCCGGGCTCTTTGGCTACACCTTC. It is translated as CASSLAGLFGYTF.

The V gene is TRBV4-1, the J gene TRBJ1-2; D is undetermined. There are 12 residues in the CDR3. Germline V gene lookup returns CDR1 MGHRA and CDR2 YSYEKL. The V gene lost 0 bases and the J gene lost 8 bases, with 7 bases spanning the gap. CDR3 residues: CASSQEDWGYTF. Written as DNA, the CDR3 is TGCGCCAGCAGCCAAGAGGACTGGGGCTACACCTTC.

This clonotype appeared a few times. The chain recombines TRBV28 with TRBJ2-2; perhaps D is TRBD1 or TRBD2 (6 bases each). V lost 11 bases, J lost 4 bases, and 20 bases lay in between. This CDR3 spans 15 amino acids. CDR1 is MDHEN, CDR2 SYDVKM, per germline. In nucleotides, the CDR3 is TGTGCCTCGGGGGCGCCTTGGACGGTCACCGGGGAGCTGTTTTTT. Translation: CASGAPWTVTGELFF.

The chain uses TRBV12-3 or TRBV12-4 and TRBJ1-2; the D gene is possibly TRBD1 (6 bases). V was shortened by 6 bases and J by 4 bases, with 18 bases between the two germline ends. The CDR3 contains 15 residues. Here the CDR3 DNA reads TGTGCCAGCAGAGGGGGGATCCGGGCGAGCTATGGCTACACCTTC. Protein sequence: CASRGGIRASYGYTF.

This sequence joins TRBV4-1 and TRBJ2-3; no firm D call. This CDR3 region has 14 residues. Trimming cost V 2 bases and J 4 bases, with 10 bases left between them. Germline V lookup: CDR1 MGHRA, CDR2 YSYEKL. DNA for the CDR3: TGCGCCAGCAGCCAACCAGTCAGGTCAGATACGCAGTATTTT. Translated, it gives CASSQPVRSDTQYF.

The chain is built from TRBV4-1 and TRBJ1-5, with D possibly matching TRBD1 (5 bases). With 6 bases removed from V and 2 bases from J, the gap between germline ends came to 11 bases. Germline V gives CDR1 MGHRA, CDR2 YSYEKL. The CDR3 contains 14 residues. The DNA of the CDR3 is TGCGCCAGCAGTAACATGGGGGGCAATCAGCCCCAGCATTTT. It encodes CASSNMGGNQPQHF.

In its sample, this clonotype was seen many times. The rearrangement uses TRBV29-1 and TRBJ2-5; TRBD2 agrees at 8 bases. The CDR3 is 12 amino acids. Germline CDR1 and CDR2: SQVTM and ANQGSEA. The V and J ends lost 6 bases and 3 bases, in that order; junction bases with no gene match: 3. The CDR3 loop is CSVRGEEETQYF. The CDR3 DNA follows: TGCAGCGTGCGGGGGGAGGAAGAGACCCAGTACTTC.

J is TRBJ2-7 and V is TRBV5-4, with D maybe TRBD1 (6 bases). The germline CDR1 and CDR2 sequences are SGHNT and YYREEE (reference sequence). V was cut by 9 bases and J by 1 base, with 17 bases left in between. This CDR3 contains 14 residues. CDR3 nucleotides: TGTGCCATCAACCCACAGGGACGGTCCTACGAGCAGTACTTC. Its protein is CAINPQGRSYEQYF.